The 8 T cell receptor beta chains below all came from one sample that was sequenced in a study of blood T cells in healthy people across ages. A second roughly 6 to 11 cycle PCR used barcoded and J-beta primers. TCRdb analysed the 5' RACE reads with MiXCR anew, one entry per CDR3 protein. The sample has about 1.5 million distinct CDR3 sequences, roughly two fifths seen once. Source material: blood. The receptors originated from a woman aged 18 to 35 in good health.

The rearrangement joins TRBV7-2 to TRBJ2-4, with TRBD2 matching 9 bases. The CDR3 is 17 amino acids. CDR1 and CDR2 (germline): SGHTA, FQGNSA. V lost 1 base and J lost 1; bases outside the gene matches: 5. The chain's CDR3 is CASSLGGLAVAKNIQYF. In DNA form, the CDR3 reads TGTGCCAGCAGCTTAGGGGGACTAGCTGTGGCCAAAAACATTCAGTACTTC.

The chain uses TRBV7-8 and TRBJ2-1; D call uncertain. Per the germline V gene, CDR1 is SGHVS and CDR2 is FQNEAQ. The CDR3 totals 14 residues. With 4 bases removed from V and 7 bases from J, the gap between germline ends came to 14 bases. The CDR3 reads CASSSSKAENEQFF. Here the CDR3 DNA reads TGTGCCAGCAGCTCGAGTAAAGCTGAAAATGAGCAGTTCTTC.

The CDR3 protein is CASSQEGQTGGIYEQYF. The CDR3 region has the DNA TGTGCCAGCAGCCAAGAAGGGCAAACAGGTGGAATTTACGAGCAGTACTTC. V is TRBV4-2 and J is TRBJ2-7; a weak D match, TRBD1 (5 bases). This CDR3 region has 17 residues. Trimming removed 0 bases from V and 4 bases from J, with 19 bases in between. Germline V gene lookup returns CDR1 LGHNA and CDR2 YNFKEQ.

Here the CDR3 reads CSARDAGTGAMVYNEQFF. Here the CDR3 DNA reads TGCAGTGCTAGAGATGCAGGGACTGGGGCTATGGTCTACAATGAGCAGTTCTTC. The V call is TRBV20-1, the J call TRBJ2-1; D may be TRBD2 (6 bases). There are 18 residues in the CDR3. Germline loops: CDR1 DFQATT, CDR2 SNEGSKA (reference sequence). Trimming shortened V by 0 bases and J by 3 bases, and 21 bases separated the two germline ends.

This clonotype was counted only a few times. As DNA, the CDR3 is TGTGCCAGCTCACCAAAACGGGACAGGGTCTACAATGAGCAGTTCTTC. Its protein product is CASSPKRDRVYNEQFF. The V and J genes are TRBV18 and TRBJ2-1, with 9 positions matching TRBD1. The CDR3 extends over 16 amino acids. CDR1 KGHSH and CDR2 LQKENI come from the germline V gene. V lost 2 bases and J lost 3; bases outside the gene matches: 5. Based on the CDR3 plus reference TRBV18 and TRBJ2-1, the full variable domain is NAGVMQNPRHLVRRRGQEARLRCSPMKGHSHVYWYRQLPEEGLKFMVYLQKENIIDESGMPKERFSAEFPKEGPSILRIQQVVRGDSAAYFCASSPKRDRVYNEQFFGPGTRLTVL.

The chain links TRBV20-1 to TRBJ2-7, with D perhaps TRBD1 (5 bases). The CDR3 loop spans 14 amino acids. Looked up from germline, CDR1 is DFQATT and CDR2 is SNEGSKA (reference sequence). Trimming took 3 bases from V and 0 from J, leaving 12 bases between them. CDR3 in amino acids: CSASVDTYSYEQYF. The DNA of the CDR3 is TGCAGTGCTAGTGTGGACACGTACTCCTACGAGCAGTACTTC.

This sequence joins TRBV13 and TRBJ2-7; D remains unclear. The V end lost 3 bases, the J end lost 2 bases, and 11 bases lay between the germline ends. The CDR3 runs to 14 residues. Germline V gene lookup returns CDR1 PRHDT and CDR2 FYEKMQ (reference sequence). The CDR3 is CASSFWQATYEQYF. In DNA form, the CDR3 reads TGTGCCAGCAGCTTCTGGCAGGCGACCTACGAGCAGTACTTC. Full variable domain (missing parts from reference TRBV13 and TRBJ2-7): AAGVIQSPRHLIKEKRETATLKCYPIPRHDTVYWYQQGPGQDPQFLISFYEKMQSDKGSIPDRFSAQQFSDYHSELNMSSLELGDSALYFCASSFWQATYEQYFGPGTRLTVT.

This chain links TRBV12-3 or TRBV12-4 with TRBJ1-6; perhaps TRBD1 as D (5 bases). V lost 0 bases, J lost 13 bases, and 10 bases lay in between. The CDR3 runs to 13 residues. CDR3 sequence: CASSLARDVPLHF. CDR3 nucleotide sequence: TGTGCCAGCAGTTTAGCCCGGGACGTTCCCCTCCACTTT.